This entry lists 15 T cell receptor beta chains sequenced from one sample in a study of control samples from healthy donors and cancer patients. TCRdb's copy holds only in-frame clones and misses some; the assay was immunoSEQ multiplex PCR. In the table there are about 140,000 clones, about 90% of which are singletons. The specimen sequenced was blood. These receptor sequences come from a man younger than 35 in good health.

The chain employs TRBV19 and TRBJ2-5, with TRBD1 matching over 7 bases. The V gene end was trimmed by 5 bases and the J gene end by 5 bases; junction bases not matched to a gene: 5. From germline, CDR1 is LNHDA and CDR2 SQIVND (reference sequence). The CDR3 sequence is 13 residues long. The CDR3 reads CASSHRGDETQYF. DNA for the CDR3: TGTGCCAGTAGTCACAGGGGTGATGAGACCCAGTACTTC.

The V gene is TRBV2, the J gene TRBJ2-5; 11 bases fit TRBD1. Germline V lookup: CDR1 SNHLY, CDR2 FYNNEI. V was clipped by 6 bases and J by 3 bases; unmatched bases: 6. The CDR3 runs 15 residues. The CDR3 region has the DNA TGTGCCAGCAGAGTGGGGACAGGGGGGGAAGAGACCCAGTACTTC. Translation: CASRVGTGGEETQYF.

This clone has a handful of counts. The gene calls are TRBV15 and TRBJ1-4; TRBD1 matches 10 bases. Germline-derived CDR1 and CDR2 are LNHNV and YYDKDF (reference sequence). This CDR3 comprises 15 residues. The V segment lost 2 bases and the J segment 7 bases; nucleotides outside the gene matches: 4. The CDR3 sequence is CATSRPDRGLEKLFF. Here the CDR3 DNA reads TGTGCCACCAGCAGACCCGACAGGGGGCTTGAAAAACTGTTTTTT.

The chain couples TRBV18 to TRBJ2-7; 9 positions agree with TRBD2. The CDR3 has 12 amino acids. J lost 12 bases, V lost 3 bases, and 6 bases had no gene match. Germline-derived CDR1 and CDR2 are KGHSH and LQKENI. The CDR3 sequence is CASSPTSGLGYF. CDR3 nucleotides: TGTGCCAGCTCACCCACTAGCGGGCTCGGGTACTTC.

This clone appeared once. V and J are TRBV19 and TRBJ1-3; possibly TRBD1 for D (5 bases). The CDR3 sequence is 19 residues long. V was cut by 5 bases and J by 4 bases, with 27 bases left in between. Germline loops: CDR1 LNHDA, CDR2 SQIVND (reference sequence). The CDR3 DNA follows: TGTGCCAGTAGTTCTTCTTTATCATTTTCTGGGGCTGGCGGAAACACCATATATTTT. Its protein product is CASSSSLSFSGAGGNTIYF.

CDR3 DNA: TGTGCCAGCAGTGGTCTGACAGGTCTATATGGCTACACCTTC. Protein: CASSGLTGLYGYTF. This chain links TRBV25-1 with TRBJ1-2, with D possibly TRBD1 on 6 matching bases. V was clipped by 4 bases and J by 5 bases, with 14 bases between them. The V gene's germline CDR1 is MGHDK and CDR2 SYGVNS. The CDR3 consists of 14 residues.

The V and J genes are TRBV6-5 and TRBJ1-5; D may be TRBD1 (5 bases). Trimming cost V 7 bases and J 11 bases, with 12 bases left between them. CDR1 MNHEY and CDR2 SVGAGI come from the germline V gene. The CDR3 sequence is 11 residues long. Here the CDR3 DNA reads TGTGCCAGCACGAGCGGGGGGGCCCAGCATTTT. Its protein is CASTSGGAQHF.

The gene calls are TRBV2 and TRBJ2-5; TRBD1 aligns across 7 bases. The germline V gene encodes CDR1 SNHLY and CDR2 FYNNEI. Trimming removed 3 bases from V and 2 bases from J; junction bases left unmatched: 6. The CDR3 is 15 residues long. The CDR3 reads CASSDMMGQQETQYF. CDR3 coding DNA: TGTGCCAGCAGTGATATGATGGGACAGCAAGAGACCCAGTACTTC.

The J gene is TRBJ1-6, the V gene TRBV4-1; 9 nucleotides match TRBD1. V lost 2 bases, J lost 7 bases, and 9 bases stayed unmatched. Germline V gives CDR1 MGHRA, CDR2 YSYEKL. The CDR3 runs to 17 residues. The CDR3 is CASSQPGQGQGNSPLHF. CDR3 DNA sequence: TGCGCCAGCAGCCAACCGGGACAGGGACAGGGAAATTCACCCCTCCACTTT.

The V call is TRBV7-9, the J call TRBJ1-1, with 12 positions matching TRBD1. The CDR3 has 15 amino acids. V shed 5 bases, J shed 6 bases, and the junction held 7 bases outside the gene matches. Germline CDR1 reads SEHNR; CDR2 reads FQNEAQ (reference sequence). This CDR3 is CASSPGTGGFAEAFF. For the CDR3, the DNA is TGTGCCAGCAGCCCCGGGACAGGGGGCTTCGCTGAAGCTTTCTTT. Variable domain in full (rest from reference TRBV7-9 and TRBJ1-1): DTGVSQNPRHKITKRGQNVTFRCDPISEHNRLYWYRQTLGQGPEFLTYFQNEAQLEKSRLLSDRFSAERPKGSFSTLEIQRTEQGDSAMYLCASSPGTGGFAEAFFGQGTRLTVV.

The chain carries TRBV30 and TRBJ1-3, with TRBD1 as a possible D gene (5 bases). CDR1 and CDR2 (germline): GTSNPN, SVGIG (reference sequence). The CDR3 contains 16 residues. V lost 0 bases to trimming and J lost 0 bases, with 12 bases between them. The CDR3 region is CAWSVRDSSSGNTIYF. CDR3 nucleotide sequence: TGTGCCTGGAGTGTACGAGACAGTTCCTCTGGAAACACCATATATTTT.

This clone was detected only once. J is TRBJ1-5 and V is TRBV28; D is unresolved. The CDR3 has 15 residues. Germline CDR1 MDHEN, CDR2 SYDVKM. The V end lost 6 bases, the J end lost 1 base, and 13 bases lay between the germline ends. The CDR3 protein is CASRTPPGSNQPQHF. The DNA of the CDR3 is TGTGCCAGCAGGACCCCGCCGGGGAGCAATCAGCCCCAGCATTTT. Looking up the rest from reference TRBV28 and TRBJ1-5 gives the full variable domain: DVKVTQSSRYLVKRTGEKVFLECVQDMDHENMFWYRQDPGLGLRLIYFSYDVKMKEKGDIPEGYSVSREKKERFSLILESASTNQTSMYLCASRTPPGSNQPQHFGDGTRLSIL.

This chain links TRBV9 with TRBJ2-3; D is tentatively TRBD1 or TRBD2 (5 bases each). In germline, CDR1 is SGDLS, CDR2 YYNGEE. Trimming took 1 base from V and 4 from J, leaving 7 bases between them. The CDR3 runs 13 residues. The DNA for the CDR3 is TGTGCCAGCAGCGTATGGGGGTCAGATACGCAGTATTTT. Its translation: CASSVWGSDTQYF.

J is TRBJ1-5 and V is TRBV7-2; D is unresolved. This CDR3 is built from 16 residues. Germline assignment: CDR1 SGHTA and CDR2 FQGNSA. Trimming removed 2 bases from V and 0 bases from J, with 11 bases in between. The CDR3 sequence is CASSLSGSNSNQPQHF. CDR3 coding DNA: TGTGCCAGCAGCTTATCGGGCAGCAATAGCAATCAGCCCCAGCATTTT.

The V call is TRBV5-1, the J call TRBJ1-6; TRBD1 aligns across 12 bases. The CDR3 runs 16 residues. J was trimmed by 5 bases and V by 4 bases; bases with no gene match: 4. The germline CDR1 and CDR2 sequences are SGHRS and YFSETQ. This CDR3 reads CASSLGQGADNSPLHF. As DNA, the CDR3 is TGCGCCAGCAGCCTGGGACAGGGGGCAGATAATTCACCCCTCCACTTT.